These 23 T cell receptor beta chains were all obtained from the same sample, sequenced in a study of cytomegalovirus exposure and HLA in healthy donors. TCRdb keeps only in-frame clones here, not all; method: immunoSEQ multiplex PCR. The sample includes 150,000 to 200,000 clones, approximately 88% of them seen just once. Sequencing input: PBMCs. The receptor set was obtained from a man younger than 45 in good health and CMV-seropositive.

The rearrangement uses TRBV27 and TRBJ1-1; D gene ambiguous. CDR1 is MNHEY and CDR2 is SMNVEV in the germline V gene (reference sequence). This CDR3 comprises 14 residues. V was pared by 2 bases and J by 6 bases, with 13 bases between. The CDR3, as DNA: TGTGCCAGCAGTTTACAGAGGAGCGTGGCTGAAGCTTTCTTT. Protein product: CASSLQRSVAEAFF.

This chain uses TRBV4-2 with TRBJ1-1, with D unclear. Germline V gene data show CDR1 as LGHNA and CDR2 as YNFKEQ. Between the trimmed V and J ends, which lost 4 bases and 1 base, there was a span of 4 bases. The CDR3 totals 12 residues. The CDR3 here is CASSLANTEAFF. For the CDR3, the DNA is TGTGCCAGCAGCCTGGCGAACACTGAAGCTTTCTTT.

This clone was counted a few times. This chain connects TRBV7-9 to TRBJ2-7, with TRBD1 matching over 10 bases. CDR3 length: 15 residues. Trimming removed 4 bases from V and 5 bases from J; junction bases left unmatched: 8. CDR1 and CDR2 from the germline V gene are SEHNR and FQNEAQ (reference sequence). CDR3 sequence (DNA): TGTGCCAGCAGCTCTGAGGGACAGGGGTTCCACGAGCAGTACTTC. Translation: CASSSEGQGFHEQYF.

On this clone: The identical CDR3 is also encoded by other nucleotide sequences in the sample. The chain joins TRBV6-5 to TRBJ2-5, with 8 bases that match TRBD2. CDR3 size: 15 residues. The germline CDR1 and CDR2 sequences are MNHEY and SVGAGI. V shed 6 bases, J shed 5 bases, and the junction held 11 bases outside the gene matches. The CDR3 DNA is TGTGCCAGCAGCTACCTCAGCGGGGGAGGGGAGACCCAGTACTTC. Translated: CASSYLSGGGETQYF.

The chain employs TRBV30 and TRBJ1-3, with 9 bases aligning to TRBD1. The CDR3 covers 14 residues. In germline, CDR1 is GTSNPN, CDR2 SVGIG (reference sequence). V lost 6 bases, J lost 0 bases, and 3 bases stayed unmatched. The CDR3 sequence: CACGTGLSGNTIYF. The CDR3 nucleotides read TGTGCCTGCGGGACAGGGCTCTCTGGAAACACCATATATTTT.

The chain is built from TRBV9 and TRBJ2-2, with D possibly matching TRBD2 (6 bases). Germline V CDR1 and CDR2: SGDLS, YYNGEE. Trimming left V 3 bases short and J 6 bases short, with 9 bases between. The CDR3 consists of 13 residues. The CDR3 region is CASSGRGAGELFF. The CDR3 region has the DNA TGTGCCAGCAGCGGGAGGGGTGCCGGGGAGCTGTTTTTT.

The rearrangement links TRBV11-2 to TRBJ1-1; D is unresolved. CDR1 is SGHAT and CDR2 is FQNNGV in the germline V gene. This CDR3 has 14 amino acids. Trimming stripped 2 bases from V and 2 bases from J, with 9 bases between. The CDR3 DNA sequence: TGTGCCAGCAGCTTAATGGCGGGAAACACTGAAGCTTTCTTT. Its translation is CASSLMAGNTEAFF.

The rearrangement joins TRBV28 to TRBJ1-3; D unresolved. CDR1 is MDHEN and CDR2 is SYDVKM in the germline V gene. The CDR3 sequence is 13 residues long. V was trimmed by 6 bases and J by 4 bases, leaving 10 bases between them. The CDR3: CASSLRGGNTIYF. As DNA, the CDR3 is TGTGCCAGCAGCCTCAGAGGAGGAAACACCATATATTTT.

The rearrangement joins TRBV4-3 to TRBJ1-2; TRBD1 might be the D (6 bases). The CDR3 spans 12 residues. V shed 6 bases and J shed 7 bases, with 12 bases lying between them. CDR1 is LGHNA, CDR2 YSLEER, per germline. The CDR3 DNA reads TGCGCCAGCAGTACGGGGGGCCGTGGCTACACCTTC. Its translation: CASSTGGRGYTF.

The chain combines TRBV11-2 with TRBJ2-7, with D possibly matching TRBD1 (6 bases). The CDR3 extends over 15 amino acids. CDR1 SGHAT and CDR2 FQNNGV come from the germline V gene. The germline V and J ends were trimmed by 6 bases and 2 bases, with 17 bases remaining between them. This CDR3 is CASRIEETGTYEQYF. CDR3 DNA: TGTGCCAGCAGGATAGAGGAGACAGGAACCTACGAGCAGTACTTC.

This chain links TRBV15 with TRBJ2-7, with 13 bases fitting TRBD2. The CDR3 is 16 residues long. Germline V gene sequence: CDR1 LNHNV, CDR2 YYDKDF (reference sequence). V was clipped by 4 bases and J by 5 bases; unmatched bases: 8. In nucleotides, the CDR3 is TGTGCCACCAGCAAGATCCAGGGACTAGCGGGAAACGAGCAGTACTTC. Translated: CATSKIQGLAGNEQYF.

The chain carries TRBV28 and TRBJ2-7; TRBD2 aligns across 7 bases. The CDR3 runs 17 residues. CDR1 and CDR2 (germline): MDHEN, SYDVKM. V lost 5 bases and J lost 2; bases outside the gene matches: 15. For the CDR3, the DNA is TGTGCCAGCAGTCCCCCCTTCAGGGCGGGGGATACCTACGAGCAGTACTTC. Residues: CASSPPFRAGDTYEQYF.

The chain carries TRBV6-5 and TRBJ2-5; 7 bases match TRBD2. With 5 bases clipped from V and 2 bases from J, the junction kept 8 bases outside the gene matches. CDR3 length equals 15 residues. The germline V gene encodes CDR1 MNHEY and CDR2 SVGAGI. This chain's CDR3 is CASSRAGLQQETQYF. The CDR3 DNA follows: TGTGCCAGCAGTAGAGCGGGGCTGCAACAAGAGACCCAGTACTTC.

This chain links TRBV7-9 with TRBJ1-2, with 11 positions matching TRBD1. This CDR3 has 15 amino acids. With V trimmed by 5 bases and J by 6 bases, 8 bases remained unmatched. CDR1 is SEHNR and CDR2 is FQNEAQ in the germline V gene (reference sequence). The CDR3 loop reads CASSEDRGQGNGYTF. The CDR3 DNA is TGTGCCAGCAGCGAGGACAGGGGGCAAGGAAATGGCTACACCTTC. Looking up the rest from reference TRBV7-9 and TRBJ1-2 gives the full variable domain: DTGVSQNPRHKITKRGQNVTFRCDPISEHNRLYWYRQTLGQGPEFLTYFQNEAQLEKSRLLSDRFSAERPKGSFSTLEIQRTEQGDSAMYLCASSEDRGQGNGYTFGSGTRLTVV.

The chain uses TRBV9 and TRBJ2-1; 10 bases are shared with TRBD2. CDR1 SGDLS and CDR2 YYNGEE come from the germline V gene. V shed 0 bases, J shed 5 bases, and the junction held 5 bases outside the gene matches. The CDR3 has 16 amino acids. The CDR3 coding sequence is TGTGCCAGCAGCGTAGAACTAGCGGGGACTAACAATGAGCAGTTCTTC. It encodes CASSVELAGTNNEQFF.

The chain carries TRBV7-9 and TRBJ1-3; D is uncertain. Between the trimmed V and J ends, which lost 4 bases and 7 bases, there was a span of 11 bases. The CDR3 is made up of 13 amino acids. The germline CDR1 and CDR2 sequences are SEHNR and FQNEAQ (reference sequence). The CDR3 reads CASSWVVENTIYF. DNA of the CDR3: TGTGCCAGCAGCTGGGTCGTGGAGAACACCATATATTTT.

V gene TRBV19 combines with J gene TRBJ1-2; TRBD1 might be the D (5 bases). This CDR3 spans 15 amino acids. Germline V CDR1 and CDR2: LNHDA, SQIVND (reference sequence). V lost 3 bases and J lost 2, with 13 bases in between. The CDR3 reads CASSIPGHSNYGYTF. The CDR3 DNA reads TGTGCCAGTAGTATTCCCGGACACTCAAACTATGGCTACACCTTC.

The V gene is TRBV30, the J gene TRBJ1-5; 7 nucleotides line up with TRBD1. Germline V gene lookup returns CDR1 GTSNPN and CDR2 SVGIG (reference sequence). The CDR3 is made up of 14 amino acids. Unmatched junction bases numbered 4, after V lost 1 base and J lost 4 bases. CDR3 in DNA: TGTGCCTGGAGTGAGACAGGGTTGAATCAGCCCCAGCATTTT. Translation: CAWSETGLNQPQHF.

The chain links TRBV7-9 to TRBJ1-5; tentatively, D is TRBD1 (6 bases). Trimming removed 5 bases from V and 5 bases from J, with 13 bases in between. Per the germline V gene, CDR1 is SEHNR and CDR2 is FQNEAQ (reference sequence). This CDR3 comprises 14 residues. CDR3 sequence reads: CASSTDRTYQPQHF. The CDR3 DNA is TGTGCCAGCAGCACCGACAGGACGTATCAGCCCCAGCATTTT. The whole variable domain, remainder taken from reference TRBV7-9 and TRBJ1-5, is DTGVSQNPRHKITKRGQNVTFRCDPISEHNRLYWYRQTLGQGPEFLTYFQNEAQLEKSRLLSDRFSAERPKGSFSTLEIQRTEQGDSAMYLCASSTDRTYQPQHFGDGTRLSIL.

The rearrangement uses TRBV9 and TRBJ1-3, with unresolved D. There are 14 residues in the CDR3. The V and J ends lost 3 bases and 0 bases respectively, with 7 bases between them. Per the germline V gene, CDR1 is SGDLS and CDR2 is YYNGEE. This CDR3 reads CASSAGHSGNTIYF. The CDR3, as DNA: TGTGCCAGCAGCGCCGGTCACTCTGGAAACACCATATATTTT.

The rearrangement joins TRBV6-4 to TRBJ2-1, with 15 bases aligning to TRBD2. V lost 2 bases, J lost 9 bases, and 2 bases stayed unmatched. Germline assignment: CDR1 MRHNA and CDR2 SNTAGT. The CDR3 is 15 residues long. This CDR3 is CASSDGLAGGSEQFF. DNA of the CDR3: TGTGCCAGCAGTGACGGACTAGCGGGAGGGTCTGAGCAGTTCTTC.

The chain combines TRBV4-1 with TRBJ1-1; D ambiguous. Looked up from germline, CDR1 is MGHRA and CDR2 is YSYEKL. CDR3 length equals 16 residues. Trimming shortened V by 4 bases and J by 4 bases, and 19 bases separated the two germline ends. Written as DNA, the CDR3 is TGCGCCAGCAGCCCAGTCCCGGGAGTTGGAGGCACTGAAGCTTTCTTT. Its translation: CASSPVPGVGGTEAFF.

A word on this clone: The junction departs from the called germline gene at one end, perhaps through a read error. The chain couples TRBV30 to TRBJ2-7; D is ambiguous. CDR1 and CDR2 from the germline V gene are GTSNPN and SVGIG (reference sequence). CDR3 size: 11 residues. CDR3 sequence: CAWSLQYVQYF. For the CDR3, the DNA is TGTGCCTGGAGTCTTCAGTACGTGCAGTACTTC. Drawing the rest from reference TRBV30 and TRBJ2-7, the complete variable domain is SQTIHQWPATLVQPVGSPLSLECTVEGTSNPNLYWYRQAAGRGLQLLFYSVGIGQISSEVPQNLSASRPQDRQFILSSKKLLLSDSGFYLCAWSLQYVQYFGPGTRLTVT.